This TCR beta chain is from a study of blood T cell repertoires in COVID-19. In the study overall: T cells, B-cell-depleted T cells, or PBMCs supplied cDNA or gDNA.

Original methodology: Scientists estimated how many nucleated cells there were by amplifying reference gene primers. TCRdb's table, derived via immunoSEQ multiplex PCR, lists solely in-frame clones and lacks some. V and J calls and clone size come straight from that table; D and trimming were deduced from the DNA. The top ten clones hold about 9.4% of a sample with over 130,000 clones, 60% to 80% of them seen once. This CDR3 spans 14 amino acids. Trimming shortened V by 5 bases and J by 3 bases, and 13 bases separated the two germline ends. CDR1 is LNHDA and CDR2 is SQIVND in the germline V gene (reference sequence).

Sequencing was performed on peripheral blood. The clonotype originates from a woman aged 50 to 65 with active or convalescent COVID-19. The gene calls are TRBV19 and TRBJ1-1; maybe TRBD1 (5 bases). DNA of the CDR3: TGTGCCAGTAGTCTCGATCGGGGGGACACTGAAGCTTTCTTT. Its protein is CASSLDRGDTEAFF.